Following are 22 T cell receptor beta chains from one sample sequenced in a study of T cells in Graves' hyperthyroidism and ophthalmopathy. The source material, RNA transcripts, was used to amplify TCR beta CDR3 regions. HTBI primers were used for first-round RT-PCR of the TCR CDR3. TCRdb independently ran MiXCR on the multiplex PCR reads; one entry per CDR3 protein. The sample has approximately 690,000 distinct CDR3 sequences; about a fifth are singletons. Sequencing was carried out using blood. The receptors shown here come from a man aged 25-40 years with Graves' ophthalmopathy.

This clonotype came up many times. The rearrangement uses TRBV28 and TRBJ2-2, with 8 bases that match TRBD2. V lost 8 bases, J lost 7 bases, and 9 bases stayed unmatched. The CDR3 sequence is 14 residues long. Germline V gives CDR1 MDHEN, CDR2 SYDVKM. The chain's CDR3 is CASCLTSASGELFF. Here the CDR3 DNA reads TGTGCCAGCTGCTTGACTAGCGCGAGCGGGGAGCTGTTTTTT.

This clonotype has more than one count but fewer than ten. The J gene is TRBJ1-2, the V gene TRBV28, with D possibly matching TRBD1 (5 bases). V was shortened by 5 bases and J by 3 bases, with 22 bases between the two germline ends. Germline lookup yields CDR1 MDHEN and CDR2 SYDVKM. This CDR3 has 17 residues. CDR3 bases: TGTGCCAGCAGTGAAATGGGCGGGACGGAGCTTTACTATGGCTACACCTTC. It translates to CASSEMGGTELYYGYTF.

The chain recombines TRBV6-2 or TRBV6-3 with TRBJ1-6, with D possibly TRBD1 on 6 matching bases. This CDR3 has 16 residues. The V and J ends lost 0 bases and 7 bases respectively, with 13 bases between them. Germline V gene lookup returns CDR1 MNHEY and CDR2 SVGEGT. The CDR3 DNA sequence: TGTGCCAGCAGTTACTCAACAGGGTTTCGCAATTCACCCCTCCACTTT. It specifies CASSYSTGFRNSPLHF.

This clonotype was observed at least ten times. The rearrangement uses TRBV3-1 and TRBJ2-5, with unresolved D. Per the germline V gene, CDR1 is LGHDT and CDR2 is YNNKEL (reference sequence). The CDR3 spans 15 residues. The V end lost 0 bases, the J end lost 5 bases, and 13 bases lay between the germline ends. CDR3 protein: CASSQDLESFETQYF. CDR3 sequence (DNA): TGTGCCAGCAGCCAAGATCTTGAGAGCTTCGAGACCCAGTACTTC.

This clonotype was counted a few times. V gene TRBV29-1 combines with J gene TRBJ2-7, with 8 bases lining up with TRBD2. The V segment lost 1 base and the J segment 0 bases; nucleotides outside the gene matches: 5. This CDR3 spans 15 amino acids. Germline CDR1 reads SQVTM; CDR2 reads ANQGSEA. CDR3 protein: CSVEVLAASSYEQYF. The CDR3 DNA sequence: TGCAGCGTTGAAGTACTAGCGGCGAGCTCCTACGAGCAGTACTTC.

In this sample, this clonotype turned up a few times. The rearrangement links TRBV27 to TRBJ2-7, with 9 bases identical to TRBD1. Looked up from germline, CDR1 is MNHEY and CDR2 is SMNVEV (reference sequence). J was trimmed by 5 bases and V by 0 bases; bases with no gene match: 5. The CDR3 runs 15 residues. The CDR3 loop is CASSLSGDRADEQYF. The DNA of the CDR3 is TGTGCCAGCAGTTTATCTGGGGACAGGGCCGACGAGCAGTACTTC.

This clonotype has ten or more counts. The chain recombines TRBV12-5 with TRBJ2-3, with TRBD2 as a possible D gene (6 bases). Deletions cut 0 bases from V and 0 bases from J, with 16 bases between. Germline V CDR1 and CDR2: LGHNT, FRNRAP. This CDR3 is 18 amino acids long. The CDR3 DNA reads TGTGCTAGTGGTTTGGTAATGGGGACTCCAACTAGCACAGATACGCAGTATTTT. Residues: CASGLVMGTPTSTDTQYF. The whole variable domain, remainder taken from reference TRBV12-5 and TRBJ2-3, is DARVTQTPRHKVTEMGQEVTMRCQPILGHNTVFWYRQTMMQGLELLAYFRNRAPLDDSGMPKDRFSAEMPDATLATLKIQPSEPRDSAVYFCASGLVMGTPTSTDTQYFGPGTRLTVL.

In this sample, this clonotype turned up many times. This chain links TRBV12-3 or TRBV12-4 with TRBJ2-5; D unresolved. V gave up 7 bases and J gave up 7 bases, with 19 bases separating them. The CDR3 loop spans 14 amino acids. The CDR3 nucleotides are TGTGCCAGCACCCCCACCCGGCTAGAAGGGACCCAGTACTTC. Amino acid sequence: CASTPTRLEGTQYF.

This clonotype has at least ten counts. The chain's CDR3 is CATSRDRGPYNEQFF. CDR3 DNA: TGTGCCACCAGCAGAGACAGGGGTCCATACAATGAGCAGTTCTTC. The chain uses TRBV15 and TRBJ2-1, with a possible D match to TRBD1 (6 bases). Germline V gives CDR1 LNHNV, CDR2 YYDKDF (reference sequence). Trimming pared 0 bases from V and 4 bases from J, leaving 10 bases between. The CDR3 is 15 amino acids.

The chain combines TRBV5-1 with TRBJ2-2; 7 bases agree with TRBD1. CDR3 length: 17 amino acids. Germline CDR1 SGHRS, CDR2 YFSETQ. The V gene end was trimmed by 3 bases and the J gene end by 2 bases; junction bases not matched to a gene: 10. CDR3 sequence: CASSSREGGQNTGELFF. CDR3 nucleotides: TGCGCCAGCAGCTCCCGTGAAGGGGGCCAAAACACCGGGGAGCTGTTTTTT.

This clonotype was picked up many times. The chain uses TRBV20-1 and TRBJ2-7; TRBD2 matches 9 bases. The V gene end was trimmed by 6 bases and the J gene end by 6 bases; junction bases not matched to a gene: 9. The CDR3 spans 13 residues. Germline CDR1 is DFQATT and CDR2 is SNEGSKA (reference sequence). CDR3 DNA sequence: TGCAGTGCGCTGCGGGAGGGGGAAGGCGAGCAGTACTTC. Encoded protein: CSALREGEGEQYF.

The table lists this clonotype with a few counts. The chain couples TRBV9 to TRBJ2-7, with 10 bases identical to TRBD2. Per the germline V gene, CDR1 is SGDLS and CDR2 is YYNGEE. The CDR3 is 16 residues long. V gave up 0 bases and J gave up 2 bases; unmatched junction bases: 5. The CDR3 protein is CASSVGSGRGPYEQYF. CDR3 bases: TGTGCCAGCAGCGTAGGCAGCGGGAGGGGACCCTACGAGCAGTACTTC.

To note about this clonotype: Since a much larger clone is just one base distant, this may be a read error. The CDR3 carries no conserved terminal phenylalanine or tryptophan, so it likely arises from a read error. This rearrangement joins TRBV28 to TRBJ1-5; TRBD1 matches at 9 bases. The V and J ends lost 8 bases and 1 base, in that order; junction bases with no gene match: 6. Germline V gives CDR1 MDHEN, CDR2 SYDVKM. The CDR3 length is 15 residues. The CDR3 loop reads CASLRTGVSNQPQHL. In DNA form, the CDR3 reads TGTGCCAGCCTCCGGACAGGGGTGAGCAATCAGCCCCAGCATCTT.

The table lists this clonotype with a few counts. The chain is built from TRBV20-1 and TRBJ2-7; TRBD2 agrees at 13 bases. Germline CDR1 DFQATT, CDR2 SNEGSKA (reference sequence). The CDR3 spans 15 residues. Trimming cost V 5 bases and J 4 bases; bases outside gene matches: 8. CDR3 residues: CSAESGLAGVYEQYF. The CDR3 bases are TGCAGTGCTGAATCCGGACTAGCGGGAGTTTACGAGCAGTACTTC.

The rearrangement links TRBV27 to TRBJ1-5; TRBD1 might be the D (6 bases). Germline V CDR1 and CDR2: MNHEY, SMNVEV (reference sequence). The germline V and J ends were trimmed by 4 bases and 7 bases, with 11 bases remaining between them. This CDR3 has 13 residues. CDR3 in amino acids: CASSYRASQPQHF. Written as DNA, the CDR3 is TGTGCCAGCAGTTACAGGGCGAGCCAGCCCCAGCATTTT.

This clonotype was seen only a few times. The CDR3 region is CASRLPLSGTGNTIYF. CDR3 DNA sequence: TGTGCCAGCAGATTGCCCTTATCTGGGACTGGAAACACCATATATTTT. The genes are TRBV6-1 and TRBJ1-3; D uncertain. Deletions cut 6 bases from V and 2 bases from J, with 17 bases between. Germline-derived CDR1 and CDR2 are MNHNS and SASEGT. CDR3 size: 16 residues.

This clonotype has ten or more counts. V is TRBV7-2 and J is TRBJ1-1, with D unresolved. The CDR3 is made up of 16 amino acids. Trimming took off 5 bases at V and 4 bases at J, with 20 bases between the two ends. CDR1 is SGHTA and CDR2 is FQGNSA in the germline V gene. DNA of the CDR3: TGTGCCAGCAGCCAACGGGAGCGAGGGCCTTTCACTGAAGCTTTCTTT. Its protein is CASSQRERGPFTEAFF.

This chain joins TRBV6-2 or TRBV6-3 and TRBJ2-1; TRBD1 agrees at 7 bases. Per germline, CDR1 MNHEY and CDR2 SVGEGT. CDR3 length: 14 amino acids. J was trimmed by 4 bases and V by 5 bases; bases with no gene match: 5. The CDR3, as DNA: TGTGCCAGCAGTCCGGGACAGTATTACAATGAGCAGTTCTTC. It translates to CASSPGQYYNEQFF.

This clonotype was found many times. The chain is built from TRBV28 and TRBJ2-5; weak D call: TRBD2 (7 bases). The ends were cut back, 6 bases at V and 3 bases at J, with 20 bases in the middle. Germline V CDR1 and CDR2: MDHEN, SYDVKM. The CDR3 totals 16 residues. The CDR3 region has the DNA TGTGCCAGCAGCTCTATAACAGGGAGGGGGGAAGAGACCCAGTACTTC. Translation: CASSSITGRGEETQYF.

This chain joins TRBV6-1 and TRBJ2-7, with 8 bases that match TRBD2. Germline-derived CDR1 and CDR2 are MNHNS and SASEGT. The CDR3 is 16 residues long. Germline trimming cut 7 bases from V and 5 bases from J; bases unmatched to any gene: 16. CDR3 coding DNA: TGTGCCAGCATACACAGAGCGGGAGCAGTGCTAAACGAGCAGTACTTC. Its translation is CASIHRAGAVLNEQYF.

The CDR3 bases are TGTGCCAGCAGACGAGCGGGAGCGGTTCACGAGCAGTACTTC. Amino acid sequence: CASRRAGAVHEQYF. The chain links TRBV25-1 to TRBJ2-7, with TRBD2 identical over 8 bases. Looked up from germline, CDR1 is MGHDK and CDR2 is SYGVNS. J was trimmed by 5 bases and V by 6 bases; bases with no gene match: 9. This CDR3 comprises 14 residues.

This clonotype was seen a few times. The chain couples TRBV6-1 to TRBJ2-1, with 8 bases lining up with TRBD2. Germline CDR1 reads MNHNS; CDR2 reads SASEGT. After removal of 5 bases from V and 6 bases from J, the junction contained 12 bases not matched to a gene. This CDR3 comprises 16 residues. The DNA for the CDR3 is TGTGCCAGCAGTACCCTCTCCAGCGGGAGAGGCAATGAGCAGTTCTTC. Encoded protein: CASSTLSSGRGNEQFF.